This T cell receptor (beta chain) was sequenced for a study of T cells in Graves' hyperthyroidism and ophthalmopathy. Study context: Peripheral blood was collected at initial diagnosis, before any treatment. Study-level findings and limits: Ophthalmopathy could be told apart from stable hyperthyroidism with a 13 V-J model.

Regarding this clonotype: Antigen unknown.

Patients affected by ophthalmopathy presented a Clinical Activity Score of at least 3, a NOSPECS grade of at least 4, and disease duration below 3 months. Using more than 8 ml of fresh peripheral blood, PBMCs were prepared. CDR1 and CDR2 from the germline V gene are MNHEY and SVGAGI. The CDR3 length is 14 residues. V lost 2 bases, J lost 2 bases, and 10 bases lay in between. RNA transcripts yielded amplified TCR beta CDR3 regions. RT-PCR in the first round (using the HTBI primer set) targeted the TCR CDR3. Each CDR3 protein gets one entry after TCRdb re-called the multiplex PCR reads with MiXCR. The repertoire holds fewer than 750,000 distinct CDR3 sequences, about 15% seen once, with approximately 4.2% in the top ten.

Sequencing was done on a sample of blood. The sequence was obtained from a woman aged 40 to 50 with Graves' ophthalmopathy. The chain has TRBV6-5 and TRBJ2-7, with D maybe TRBD1 (5 bases). The chain's CDR3 is CASSYDGQPYEQYF. CDR3 sequence (DNA): TGTGCCAGCAGTTACGATGGACAACCCTACGAGCAGTACTTC.